Given below is one TCR beta chain in context. The sample comes from a study of blood T cell repertoires in COVID-19. Looking at the study overall: Collection of acute and convalescent COVID-19 samples took place in the United States, Italy and Spain. T cells, B-cell-depleted T cells, or PBMCs supplied cDNA or gDNA.

In the original workflow: Amplification from reference gene primers served as the basis for estimated nucleated cell counts. Assay: immunoSEQ multiplex PCR; the TCRdb copy retains only in-frame clones and omits some. The V and J calls and the clone size are those of that table, but D and trimming were determined from the DNA. The sample has some 330,000 clones; 88% are singletons. The germline V gene has CDR1 PRHDT and CDR2 FYEKMQ (reference sequence). Losses at the gene ends were 6 bases for V and 4 bases for J; bases not matched to a gene: 17. The CDR3 loop spans 20 amino acids. Sequencing was carried out using peripheral blood. The chain uses TRBV13 and TRBJ2-5; TRBD2 matches 16 bases. The clonotype was recovered from a woman aged 45-65 years with active or convalescent COVID-19. This chain's CDR3 is CASSSRPGTSGRGYSETQYF. The CDR3 bases are TGTGCCAGCAGTTCACGCCCCGGGACTAGCGGGAGGGGATATTCAGAGACCCAGTACTTC.